This TCR beta chain was recorded in a study of identical twins. Study-wide points: It was possible that invariant MAIT and iNKT cells partly confounded the zero-insertion analyses.

A universal primer site was added by template switching, and unique molecular identifiers were carried by the cDNA. A single record per CDR3 protein comes from TCRdb applying MiXCR to the 5' RACE reads. The sample shows 650,000 to 750,000 distinct CDR3 sequences, 21% of them seen only once. For this clonotype: Its matching antigen is unknown.

CDR1 MNHNS and CDR2 SASEGT come from the germline V gene. Trimming took 6 bases from V and 4 from J, leaving 18 bases between them. This CDR3 is 15 amino acids long. These data were also filed under a second study, of T cells expressing NK-cell markers. That source notes: With an anti-gamma-delta TCR antibody, sorting in several experiments was kept to alpha-beta TCR T cells.

This receptor was taken from a woman under 30 in good health. Sequenced input: PBMCs. V and J are TRBV6-1 and TRBJ1-1, with D possibly being TRBD1 (5 bases). Written as DNA, the CDR3 is TGTGCCAGCAGCGTCCTACCGGGGGGGGGCACTGAAGCTTTCTTT. This sequence encodes CASSVLPGGGTEAFF.